This T cell receptor beta chain was sequenced for a study of circulating and synovial CD4+ cells in juvenile arthritis. The protocol was immunoSEQ multiplex PCR, while the TCRdb copy is restricted to in-frame clones and leaves out a portion. The sample consists of tens of thousands of clones, around 93% of them appearing once. Looked up from germline, CDR1 is SGHNT and CDR2 is YENEEA. There are 13 residues in the CDR3. Trimming shortened V by 4 bases and J by 6 bases, and 9 bases separated the two germline ends. Sequencing was carried out using CD4+ T cells from blood. The J gene is TRBJ2-2, the V gene TRBV11-3; D not certain. This TCR derives from a human donor with juvenile idiopathic arthritis. This chain's CDR3 is CASSSLSAGELFF. The CDR3 DNA reads as TGTGCCAGCAGCTCCCTGAGTGCCGGGGAGCTGTTTTTT. Full variable domain (remainder filled in from reference TRBV11-3 and TRBJ2-2): EAGVVQSPRYKIIEKKQPVAFWCNPISGHNTLYWYLQNLGQGPELLIRYENEEAVDDSQLPKDRFSAERLKGVDSTLKIQPAELGDSAVYLCASSSLSAGELFFGEGSRLTVL.